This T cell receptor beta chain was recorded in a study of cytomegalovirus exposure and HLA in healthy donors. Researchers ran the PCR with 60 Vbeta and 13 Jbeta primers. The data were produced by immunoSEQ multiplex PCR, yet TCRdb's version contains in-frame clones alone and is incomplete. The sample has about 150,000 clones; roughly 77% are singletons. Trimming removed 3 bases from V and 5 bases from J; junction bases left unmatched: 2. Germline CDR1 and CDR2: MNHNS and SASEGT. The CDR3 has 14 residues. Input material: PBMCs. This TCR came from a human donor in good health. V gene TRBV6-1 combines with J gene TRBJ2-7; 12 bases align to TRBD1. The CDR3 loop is CASSEGQGANEQYF. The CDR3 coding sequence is TGTGCCAGCAGTGAGGGACAGGGGGCCAACGAGCAGTACTTC.